The next 4 T cell receptor beta chains were all read from a single sample in a study of blood T cells in healthy people across ages. A J-beta primer mix and a sample-barcoded 5' primer were used in a second PCR of roughly 7 to 12 cycles. TCRdb reanalysed the 5' RACE reads using MiXCR and keeps one entry per CDR3 protein. The profile shows around 1,500,000 distinct CDR3 sequences, approximately 40% of them singletons. The sequencing input was blood. The origin of the receptors is a woman aged 18 to 35 in good health.

This clonotype was found many times. In DNA, the CDR3 is TGTGCCAGCAGTCCCCCGGACAGCTCCTACGAGCAGTACTTC. It specifies CASSPPDSSYEQYF. This chain connects TRBV12-3 or TRBV12-4 to TRBJ2-7, with D perhaps TRBD1 (6 bases). The CDR3 sequence is 14 residues long. Trimming took off 5 bases at V and 0 bases at J, with 11 bases between the two ends.

The chain is built from TRBV18 and TRBJ1-5, with 7 nucleotides matching TRBD1. V gave up 0 bases and J gave up 2 bases; unmatched junction bases: 7. This CDR3 has 17 residues. CDR1 KGHSH and CDR2 LQKENI come from the germline V gene. The CDR3 DNA reads as TGTGCCAGCTCACCACCGGGCAGGGGGGGCGGCAATCAGCCCCAGCATTTT. This codes for CASSPPGRGGGNQPQHF.

The V gene is TRBV29-1, the J gene TRBJ1-3; possibly TRBD1 for D (6 bases). The CDR3 has 13 amino acids. Trimming stripped 6 bases from V and 3 bases from J, with 12 bases between. In germline, CDR1 is SQVTM, CDR2 ANQGSEA. CDR3 in DNA: TGCAGCGTACAGGGCAGGAATGGAAACACCATATATTTT. Its protein product is CSVQGRNGNTIYF.

This clonotype showed up just once. A clone one base away is much larger, so this may be a read error. The CDR3 nucleotides are TGCAGTGCCACCGGGACAGGGACCTACGAGCAGTACTTC. Translated, it gives CSATGTGTYEQYF. The chain uses TRBV20-1 and TRBJ2-7; 9 bases match TRBD1. The V and J ends lost 6 bases and 2 bases, in that order; junction bases with no gene match: 5. The germline V gene encodes CDR1 DFQATT and CDR2 SNEGSKA (reference sequence). The length of the CDR3 is 13 residues.